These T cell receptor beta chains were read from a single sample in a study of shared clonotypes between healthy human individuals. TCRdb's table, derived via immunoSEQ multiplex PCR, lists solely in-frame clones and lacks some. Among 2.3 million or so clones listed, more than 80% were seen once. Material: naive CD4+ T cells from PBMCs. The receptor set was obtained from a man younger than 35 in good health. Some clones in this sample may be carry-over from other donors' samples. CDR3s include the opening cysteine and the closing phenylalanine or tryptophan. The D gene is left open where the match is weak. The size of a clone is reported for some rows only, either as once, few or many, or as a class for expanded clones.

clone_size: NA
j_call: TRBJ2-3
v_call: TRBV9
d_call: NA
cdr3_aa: CASSPGDTQYF
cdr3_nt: TGTGCCAGCAGCCCGGGGGATACGCAGTATTTT

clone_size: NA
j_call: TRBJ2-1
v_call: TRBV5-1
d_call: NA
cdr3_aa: CASQTEGGNEQFF
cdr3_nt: TGCGCCAGCCAAACAGAAGGGGGCAATGAGCAGTTCTTC

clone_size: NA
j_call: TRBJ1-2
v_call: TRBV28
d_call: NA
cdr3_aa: CASSLDAVPGYTF
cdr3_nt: TGTGCCAGCAGTTTAGACGCGGTTCCTGGCTACACCTTC

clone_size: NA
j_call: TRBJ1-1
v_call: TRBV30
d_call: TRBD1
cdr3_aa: CARAQGAETEAFF
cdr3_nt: TGTGCCCGTGCTCAGGGGGCGGAAACTGAAGCTTTCTTT

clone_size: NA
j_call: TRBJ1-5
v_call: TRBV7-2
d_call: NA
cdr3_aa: CASSLEGSQPQHF
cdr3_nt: TGTGCCAGCAGCTTGGAGGGTAGTCAGCCCCAGCATTTT

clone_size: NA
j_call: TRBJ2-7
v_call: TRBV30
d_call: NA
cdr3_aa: CAWSVRDEQYF
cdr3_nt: TGTGCCTGGAGTGTACGGGACGAGCAGTACTTC

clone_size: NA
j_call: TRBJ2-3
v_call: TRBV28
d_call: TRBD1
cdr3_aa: CASRHGRRDRGVYTQYF
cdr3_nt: TGTGCCAGCAGGCACGGTCGCCGGGACAGAGGAGTTTATACGCAGTATTTT

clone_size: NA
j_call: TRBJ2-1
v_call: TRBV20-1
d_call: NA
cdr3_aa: CSAHFPNEQFF
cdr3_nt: TGCAGTGCTCATTTCCCCAATGAGCAGTTCTTC

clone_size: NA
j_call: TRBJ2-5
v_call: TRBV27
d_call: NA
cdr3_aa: CASSSRTTTQETQYF
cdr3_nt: TGTGCCAGCAGTTCAAGGACTACCACACAAGAGACCCAGTACTTC

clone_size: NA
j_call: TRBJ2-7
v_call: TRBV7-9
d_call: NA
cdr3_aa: CASSLTGNFYEQYF
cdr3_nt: TGTGCCAGCAGCCTGACAGGAAATTTCTACGAGCAGTACTTC

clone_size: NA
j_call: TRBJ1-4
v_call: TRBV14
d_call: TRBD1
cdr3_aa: CASSLTAGQGGEKLFF
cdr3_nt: TGTGCCAGCAGCCTTACCGCGGGACAGGGCGGTGAAAAACTGTTTTTT

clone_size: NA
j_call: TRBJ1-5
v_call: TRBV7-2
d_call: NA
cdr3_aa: CASSLQGLSNQPQHF
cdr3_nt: TGTGCCAGCAGCCTCCAGGGCCTTAGCAATCAGCCCCAGCATTTT

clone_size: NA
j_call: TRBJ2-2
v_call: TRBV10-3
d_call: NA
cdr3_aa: CAISRDIPRELFF
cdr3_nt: TGTGCCATCAGTAGGGACATTCCCCGGGAGCTGTTTTTT

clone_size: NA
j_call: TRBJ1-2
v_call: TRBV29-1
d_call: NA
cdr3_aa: CSVEAAYGYTF
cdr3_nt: TGCAGCGTTGAGGCAGCCTATGGCTACACCTTC

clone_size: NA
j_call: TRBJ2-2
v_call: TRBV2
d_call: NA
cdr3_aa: CASSVGVNTGELFF
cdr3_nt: TGTGCCAGCAGTGTAGGGGTGAACACCGGGGAGCTGTTTTTT

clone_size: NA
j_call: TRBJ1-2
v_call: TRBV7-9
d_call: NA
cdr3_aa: CASSLDRGPTGYTF
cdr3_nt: TGTGCCAGCAGCTTAGATCGTGGGCCAACTGGCTACACCTTC

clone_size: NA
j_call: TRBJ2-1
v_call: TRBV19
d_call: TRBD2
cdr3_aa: CASSIRNSGFDEQFF
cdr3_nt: TGTGCCAGTAGTATAAGGAATAGCGGGTTCGATGAGCAGTTCTTC

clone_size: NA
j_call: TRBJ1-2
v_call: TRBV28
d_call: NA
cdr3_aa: CASSLSTGGYGYTF
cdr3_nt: TGTGCCAGCAGCCTTAGTACCGGAGGCTATGGCTACACCTTC

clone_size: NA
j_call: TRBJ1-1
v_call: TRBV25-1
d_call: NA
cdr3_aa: CASSEYRRAEAFF
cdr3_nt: TGTGCCAGCAGTGAATATAGAAGGGCTGAAGCTTTCTTT

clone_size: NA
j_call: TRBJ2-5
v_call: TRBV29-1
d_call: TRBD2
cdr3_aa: CSVRGRARETQYF
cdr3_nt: TGCAGCGTACGCGGGAGGGCCAGAGAGACCCAGTACTTC

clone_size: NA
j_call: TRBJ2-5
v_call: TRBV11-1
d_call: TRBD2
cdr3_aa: CASSASGSRVGETQYF
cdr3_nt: TGTGCCAGCAGCGCTAGCGGGAGTAGGGTTGGGGAGACCCAGTACTTC

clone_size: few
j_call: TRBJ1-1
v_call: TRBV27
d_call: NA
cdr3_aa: CASSPRIEGGNTEAFF
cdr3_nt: TGTGCCAGCAGTCCACGAATTGAGGGAGGGAACACTGAAGCTTTCTTT

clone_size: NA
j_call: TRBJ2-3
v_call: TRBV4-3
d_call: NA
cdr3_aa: CASSQALGTDTQYF
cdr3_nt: TGCGCCAGCAGCCAAGCCCTTGGCACAGATACGCAGTATTTT

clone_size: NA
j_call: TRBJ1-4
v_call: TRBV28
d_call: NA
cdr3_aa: CASSRTDATNEKLFF
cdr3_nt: TGTGCCAGCAGTCGAACAGATGCAACTAATGAAAAACTGTTTTTT

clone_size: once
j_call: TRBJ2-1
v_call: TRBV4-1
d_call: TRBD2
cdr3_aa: CASSQALAGVYNEQFF
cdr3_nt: TGCGCCAGCAGCCAAGCACTAGCGGGAGTCTACAATGAGCAGTTCTTC

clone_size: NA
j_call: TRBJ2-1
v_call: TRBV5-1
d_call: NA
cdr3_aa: CASSLERGGSSYNEQFF
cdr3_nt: TGCGCCAGCAGCTTGGAACGGGGAGGCAGCTCCTACAATGAGCAGTTCTTC

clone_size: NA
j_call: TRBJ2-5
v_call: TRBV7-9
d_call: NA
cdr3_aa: CASSFLSTAETQYF
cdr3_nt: TGTGCCAGCAGCTTTCTATCTACGGCAGAGACCCAGTACTTC

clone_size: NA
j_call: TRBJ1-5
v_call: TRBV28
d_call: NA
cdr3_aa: CATSGLYQPQHF
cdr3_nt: TGTGCCACCAGCGGGCTGTATCAGCCCCAGCATTTT

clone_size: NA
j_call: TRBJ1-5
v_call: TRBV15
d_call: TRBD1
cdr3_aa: CATKPGTEGLGEPQHF
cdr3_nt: TGTGCCACCAAGCCCGGGACAGAAGGCCTTGGGGAGCCCCAGCATTTT

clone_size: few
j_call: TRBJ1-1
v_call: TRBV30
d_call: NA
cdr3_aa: CAWRDPTEAFF
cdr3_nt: TGTGCCTGGAGGGACCCCACTGAAGCTTTCTTT

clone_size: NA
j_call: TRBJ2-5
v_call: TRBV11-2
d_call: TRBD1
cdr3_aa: CASSLVRGPLGTQYF
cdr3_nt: TGTGCCAGCAGCTTAGTCAGGGGGCCTTTGGGGACCCAGTACTTC

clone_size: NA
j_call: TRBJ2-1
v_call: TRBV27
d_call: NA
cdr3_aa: CASTRDSGGHEQFF
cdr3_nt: TGTGCCAGCACCCGGGACTCCGGAGGCCATGAGCAGTTCTTC

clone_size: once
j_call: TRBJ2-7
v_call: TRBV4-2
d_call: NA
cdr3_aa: CASSREGEQYF
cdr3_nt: TGTGCCAGCAGCCGCGAGGGCGAGCAGTACTTC

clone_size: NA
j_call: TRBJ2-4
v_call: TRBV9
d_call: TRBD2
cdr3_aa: CASSPGLAGEGIQYF
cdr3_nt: TGTGCCAGCAGCCCGGGACTAGCGGGAGAGGGCATTCAGTACTTC

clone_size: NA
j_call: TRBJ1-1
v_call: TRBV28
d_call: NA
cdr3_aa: CASSLWETEAFF
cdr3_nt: TGTGCCAGCAGTTTATGGGAGACTGAAGCTTTCTTT

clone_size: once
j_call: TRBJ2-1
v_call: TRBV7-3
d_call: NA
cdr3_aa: CASSPPGGAYNEQFF
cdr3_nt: TGTGCCAGCAGCCCACCGGGGGGCGCGTACAATGAGCAGTTCTTC

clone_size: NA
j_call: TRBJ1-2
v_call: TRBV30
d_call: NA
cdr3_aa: CAWSVSLGYTF
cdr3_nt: TGTGCCTGGAGTGTCTCCCTTGGCTACACCTTC

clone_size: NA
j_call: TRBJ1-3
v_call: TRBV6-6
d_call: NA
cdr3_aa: CASMPGGSGNTIYF
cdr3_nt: TGTGCCAGCATGCCTGGGGGCTCAGGAAACACCATATATTTT

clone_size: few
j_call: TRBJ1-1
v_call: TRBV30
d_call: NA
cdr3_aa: CAWSVWGRGNTEAFF
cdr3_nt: TGTGCCTGGAGTGTGTGGGGGAGGGGAAACACTGAAGCTTTCTTT

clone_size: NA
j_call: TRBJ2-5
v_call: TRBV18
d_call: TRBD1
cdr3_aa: CASSPPGQKTETQYF
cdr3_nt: TGTGCCAGCTCACCACCGGGACAGAAAACAGAGACCCAGTACTTC

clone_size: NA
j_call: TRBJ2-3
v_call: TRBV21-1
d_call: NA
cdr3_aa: CASEDADTQYF
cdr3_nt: TGTGCCAGCGAAGACGCAGATACGCAGTATTTT

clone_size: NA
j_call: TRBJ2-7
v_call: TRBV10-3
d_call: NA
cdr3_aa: CAISDGLGPLYEQYF
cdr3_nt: TGTGCCATCAGTGATGGGCTCGGCCCGCTCTACGAGCAGTACTTC

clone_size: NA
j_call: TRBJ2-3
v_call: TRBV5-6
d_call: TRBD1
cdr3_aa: CASSLVYRGFTDTQYF
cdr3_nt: TGTGCCAGCAGCTTGGTGTACAGGGGATTCACAGATACGCAGTATTTT

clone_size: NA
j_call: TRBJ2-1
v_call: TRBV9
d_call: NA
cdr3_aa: CASSGRGHANEQFF
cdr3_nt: TGTGCCAGCAGCGGCCGGGGACATGCGAATGAGCAGTTCTTC

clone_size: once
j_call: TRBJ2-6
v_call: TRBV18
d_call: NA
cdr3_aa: CASSPYWNSGANVLTF
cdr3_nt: TGTGCCAGCTCACCATACTGGAACTCTGGGGCCAACGTCCTGACTTTC

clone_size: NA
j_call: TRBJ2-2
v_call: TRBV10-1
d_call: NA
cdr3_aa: CASSRVNTGELFF
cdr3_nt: TGCGCCAGCAGCAGAGTCAACACCGGGGAGCTGTTTTTT